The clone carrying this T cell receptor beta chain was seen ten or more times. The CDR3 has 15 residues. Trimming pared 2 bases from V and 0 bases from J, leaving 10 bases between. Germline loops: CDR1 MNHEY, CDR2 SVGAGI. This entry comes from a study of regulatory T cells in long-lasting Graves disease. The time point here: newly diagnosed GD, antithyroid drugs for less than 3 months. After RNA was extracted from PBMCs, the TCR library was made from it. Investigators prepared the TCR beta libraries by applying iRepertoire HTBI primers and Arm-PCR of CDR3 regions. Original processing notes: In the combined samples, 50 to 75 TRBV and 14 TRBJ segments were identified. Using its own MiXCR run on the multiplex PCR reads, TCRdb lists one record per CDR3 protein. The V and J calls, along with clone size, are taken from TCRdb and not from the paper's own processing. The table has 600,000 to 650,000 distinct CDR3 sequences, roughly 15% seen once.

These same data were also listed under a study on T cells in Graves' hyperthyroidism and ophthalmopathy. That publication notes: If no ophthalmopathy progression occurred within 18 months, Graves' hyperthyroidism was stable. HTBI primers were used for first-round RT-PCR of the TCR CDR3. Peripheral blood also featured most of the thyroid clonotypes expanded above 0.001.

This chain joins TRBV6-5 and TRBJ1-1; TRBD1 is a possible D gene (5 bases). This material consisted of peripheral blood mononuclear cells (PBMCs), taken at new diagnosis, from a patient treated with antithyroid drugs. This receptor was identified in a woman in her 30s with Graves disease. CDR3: CASSYMGPVNTEAFF. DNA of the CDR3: TGTGCCAGCAGTTACATGGGACCGGTGAACACTGAAGCTTTCTTT.